Presented here are 27 T cell receptor beta chains from one specimen sequenced in a study of PD-1 blockade in classical Hodgkin lymphoma (dated by TCRdb to the early 2020s). Interpreted using the paper, the time point label stands for: cycle 2 day 1 (C2D1) of nivolumab. Every trial patient had relapsed after autologous stem cell transplantation, and cohorts A, B and C differed in prior brentuximab vedotin exposure. Library preparation used the immunoSEQ multiplex PCR assay. The table comes from immuneACCESS by way of TCRdb, which keeps in-frame sequences with V and J called. Part of the clones is missing from these tables; in studies checked, under half for an unresolved V gene and the rest for unknown reasons. This sample is represented by fewer than 75,000 clones; around 89% of them were singletons. The ten largest clones represent around 5% of the sample. Here the sequenced sample was peripheral blood mononuclear cells (PBMCs), taken before the second cycle of nivolumab. The origin of the receptors is a human donor with classical Hodgkin lymphoma.

This clone was observed once. The chain recombines TRBV5-1 with TRBJ1-2, with D possibly TRBD1 on 6 matching bases. Germline V gene data show CDR1 as SGHRS and CDR2 as YFSETQ. CDR3 length: 16 amino acids. Trimming removed 4 bases from V and 5 bases from J, with 21 bases in between. The CDR3 nucleotides are TGCGCCAGCAGCGAGTCACCGGGGGCGGCATCTTATGGCTACACCTTC. Protein sequence: CASSESPGAASYGYTF.

The rearrangement uses TRBV5-1 and TRBJ1-3, with D possibly being TRBD1 (5 bases). Germline V gene sequence: CDR1 SGHRS, CDR2 YFSETQ. V dropped 5 bases and J dropped 0 bases, with 9 bases sitting between them. The CDR3 spans 14 residues. The CDR3 DNA follows: TGCGCCAGCAGGGGGCAGGTCTCTGGAAACACCATATATTTT. This sequence encodes CASRGQVSGNTIYF. The full variable domain, in which reference TRBV5-1 and TRBJ1-3 provide the parts outside the CDR3, is KAGVTQTPRYLIKTRGQQVTLSCSPISGHRSVSWYQQTPGQGLQFLFEYFSETQRNKGNFPGRFSGRQFSNSRSEMNVSTLELGDSALYLCASRGQVSGNTIYFGEGSWLTVV.

V usage is TRBV5-1 and J usage is TRBJ1-6; D not certain. Trimming stripped 0 bases from V and 5 bases from J, with 15 bases between. The CDR3 sequence is 17 residues long. Germline CDR1 is SGHRS and CDR2 is YFSETQ. For the CDR3, the DNA is TGCGCCAGCAGCTTGGCGGCGCGGTCCCTTGATAATTCACCCCTCCACTTT. Its translation: CASSLAARSLDNSPLHF.

The rearrangement links TRBV27 to TRBJ2-2, with D possibly being TRBD2 (6 bases). Germline lookup yields CDR1 MNHEY and CDR2 SMNVEV (reference sequence). The CDR3 extends over 16 amino acids. Trimming stripped 3 bases from V and 6 bases from J, with 17 bases between. CDR3 bases: TGTGCCAGCAGTTTTTCAGTCTGGAGGGGTTCCGGGGAGCTGTTTTTT. It codes for CASSFSVWRGSGELFF.

This clone occurred once. The chain is built from TRBV5-1 and TRBJ2-2, with 7 bases identical to TRBD1. The CDR3 runs to 15 residues. Germline trimming cut 4 bases from V and 1 base from J; bases unmatched to any gene: 4. In germline, CDR1 is SGHRS, CDR2 YFSETQ. CDR3 sequence: CASSPDRLNTGELFF. The CDR3 nucleotides read TGCGCCAGCAGCCCGGACAGGCTGAACACCGGGGAGCTGTTTTTT. The variable domain in full, completed from reference TRBV5-1 and TRBJ2-2, reads KAGVTQTPRYLIKTRGQQVTLSCSPISGHRSVSWYQQTPGQGLQFLFEYFSETQRNKGNFPGRFSGRQFSNSRSEMNVSTLELGDSALYLCASSPDRLNTGELFFGEGSRLTVL.

The table lists this clone with a count of one. The rearrangement uses TRBV11-3 and TRBJ1-2; no definite D call. Germline V gene lookup returns CDR1 SGHNT and CDR2 YENEEA. This CDR3 spans 10 amino acids. V lost 3 bases, J lost 8 bases, and 4 bases lay in between. The CDR3 region is CASSLRGYTF. The CDR3 DNA follows: TGTGCCAGCAGCTTGCGGGGCTACACCTTC.

This chain connects TRBV5-4 to TRBJ2-1; unclear D gene. The CDR3 contains 14 residues. CDR1 SGHNT and CDR2 YYREEE come from the germline V gene (reference sequence). V was clipped by 5 bases and J by 6 bases, with 15 bases between them. Here the CDR3 reads CASSNSRWVNEQFF. In DNA, the CDR3 is TGTGCCAGCAGTAACTCAAGGTGGGTCAATGAGCAGTTCTTC. The entire variable domain, with the rest obtained from reference TRBV5-4 and TRBJ2-1, is as follows: ETGVTQSPTHLIKTRGQQVTLRCSSQSGHNTVSWYQQALGQGPQFIFQYYREEENGRGNFPPRFSGLQFPNYSSELNVNALELDDSALYLCASSNSRWVNEQFFGPGTRLTVL.

This CDR3 is CASSPRAEGSPLHF. CDR3 nucleotides: TGTGCCAGCTCGCCGAGGGCTGAAGGGTCACCCCTCCACTTT. This chain joins TRBV18 and TRBJ1-6; D remains ambiguous. The ends were cut back, 6 bases at V and 10 bases at J, with 16 bases in the middle. The CDR3 has 14 amino acids. Germline V gene data show CDR1 as KGHSH and CDR2 as LQKENI.

The chain links TRBV12-5 to TRBJ1-2; D possibly corresponds to TRBD1 (6 bases). Germline loops: CDR1 LGHNT, CDR2 FRNRAP. The CDR3 has 13 residues. The V and J ends lost 6 bases and 4 bases respectively, with 12 bases between them. The DNA of the CDR3 is TGTGCTAGTGGGTCTGACAGGTTCTATGGCTACACCTTC. It translates to CASGSDRFYGYTF.

In this sample, this clone turned up once. Other nucleotide sequences from this sample produce the same CDR3. The genes are TRBV5-1 and TRBJ1-3; TRBD1 might be the D (6 bases). The CDR3 sequence is 15 residues long. V was trimmed by 0 bases and J by 4 bases, leaving 11 bases between them. Looked up from germline, CDR1 is SGHRS and CDR2 is YFSETQ. CDR3 coding DNA: TGCGCCAGCAGCTTGGAAGGGGGGCCGGGAAACACCATATATTTT. Translated, it gives CASSLEGGPGNTIYF.

V usage is TRBV5-1 and J usage is TRBJ1-5; D perhaps matches TRBD1 (5 bases). The CDR3 runs 15 residues. Germline CDR1 SGHRS, CDR2 YFSETQ. The V and J ends lost 4 bases and 0 bases respectively, with 11 bases between them. CDR3 sequence reads: CASSVGTSSNQPQHF. For the CDR3, the DNA is TGCGCCAGCAGCGTGGGGACCTCTAGCAATCAGCCCCAGCATTTT.

CDR3: CASSRQGNTGELFF. The CDR3 coding sequence is TGTGCCAGCAGCCGGCAGGGGAACACCGGGGAGCTGTTTTTT. V gene TRBV11-3 combines with J gene TRBJ2-2; weak D call: TRBD1 (5 bases). Germline values: CDR1 SGHNT, CDR2 YENEEA. The ends were cut back, 5 bases at V and 1 base at J, with 8 bases in the middle. The CDR3 runs to 14 residues.

The rearrangement uses TRBV27 and TRBJ2-7; TRBD1 agrees at 7 bases. The CDR3 loop spans 16 amino acids. Germline CDR1 and CDR2: MNHEY and SMNVEV (reference sequence). V lost 6 bases, J lost 5 bases, and 16 bases stayed unmatched. CDR3 sequence reads: CASSLPGPGGFHEQYF. DNA of the CDR3: TGTGCCAGCAGCTTGCCCGGACCAGGGGGATTCCACGAGCAGTACTTC.

The chain joins TRBV6-1 to TRBJ1-5; possibly TRBD1 for D (5 bases). Germline V lookup: CDR1 MNHNS, CDR2 SASEGT. CDR3 length: 14 amino acids. Deletions cut 2 bases from V and 1 base from J, with 6 bases between. The CDR3: CASSEQGSNQPQHF. In DNA form, the CDR3 reads TGTGCCAGCAGTGAACAGGGAAGCAATCAGCCCCAGCATTTT.

The chain uses TRBV5-1 and TRBJ2-5; D is perhaps TRBD1 or TRBD2 (6 bases each). V dropped 4 bases and J dropped 2 bases, with 15 bases sitting between them. Germline V gives CDR1 SGHRS, CDR2 YFSETQ. This CDR3 comprises 15 residues. The CDR3 loop is CASSVLGGGQETQYF. CDR3 sequence (DNA): TGCGCCAGCAGCGTGCTCGGGGGCGGGCAAGAGACCCAGTACTTC. The variable domain in full, with the rest retrieved from reference TRBV5-1 and TRBJ2-5, is KAGVTQTPRYLIKTRGQQVTLSCSPISGHRSVSWYQQTPGQGLQFLFEYFSETQRNKGNFPGRFSGRQFSNSRSEMNVSTLELGDSALYLCASSVLGGGQETQYFGPGTRLLVL.

This clone came up once. The chain links TRBV5-4 to TRBJ2-7, with D possibly matching TRBD1 (5 bases). The CDR3 runs 12 residues. CDR1 and CDR2 (germline): SGHNT, YYREEE (reference sequence). Trimming took off 4 bases at V and 6 bases at J, with 11 bases between the two ends. This CDR3 is CASSLQGPEQYF. The CDR3 nucleotides are TGTGCCAGCAGCCTCCAGGGCCCCGAGCAGTACTTC. Supplemented by reference TRBV5-4 and TRBJ2-7, the full variable domain reads ETGVTQSPTHLIKTRGQQVTLRCSSQSGHNTVSWYQQALGQGPQFIFQYYREEENGRGNFPPRFSGLQFPNYSSELNVNALELDDSALYLCASSLQGPEQYFGPGTRLTVT.

A word on this clone: In the same sample, other DNA sequences code for this CDR3. The gene calls are TRBV4-1 and TRBJ1-6; TRBD1 is a possible D gene (6 bases). V lost 3 bases to trimming and J lost 9 bases, with 9 bases between them. In germline, CDR1 is MGHRA, CDR2 YSYEKL. The CDR3 totals 13 residues. Written as DNA, the CDR3 is TGCGCCAGCAGCCATGTGACAGGTTCACCCCTCCACTTT. Protein product: CASSHVTGSPLHF.

The chain joins TRBV2 to TRBJ1-2, with no clear D. The CDR3 covers 12 residues. Germline-derived CDR1 and CDR2 are SNHLY and FYNNEI. With 6 bases removed from V and 6 bases from J, the gap between germline ends came to 11 bases. The CDR3 DNA is TGTGCCAGCAGCCGTACAGACGATGGCTACACCTTC. Residues: CASSRTDDGYTF.

A few counts support this clone. The genes are TRBV28 and TRBJ2-5; no reliable D call. Trimming took off 3 bases at V and 4 bases at J, with 12 bases between the two ends. This CDR3 spans 14 amino acids. CDR1 and CDR2 (germline): MDHEN, SYDVKM. CDR3 in DNA: TGTGCCAGCAGTTTCTACACTCGCCCAGAGACCCAGTACTTC. Translation gives CASSFYTRPETQYF.

V and J are TRBV7-9 and TRBJ1-2; D remains ambiguous. This CDR3 is built from 15 residues. The germline V gene has CDR1 SEHNR and CDR2 FQNEAQ (reference sequence). The V and J ends lost 7 bases and 5 bases respectively, with 20 bases between them. For the CDR3, the DNA is TGTGCCAGCACCCAAGCGGTGCCCATGGATTATGGCTACACCTTC. Translating gives CASTQAVPMDYGYTF.

The V gene is TRBV10-2, the J gene TRBJ2-5; 7 positions match TRBD2. The V gene's germline CDR1 is WSHSY and CDR2 SAAADI. V was pared by 11 bases and J by 2 bases, with 5 bases of the junction left unmatched. This CDR3 spans 12 amino acids. The CDR3 DNA follows: TGCGCCGAAGGGAGGGGACAAGAGACCCAGTACTTC. Translation: CAEGRGQETQYF.

The chain joins TRBV30 to TRBJ2-5, with D possibly matching TRBD2 (6 bases). TRBJ2-7 explains the end of the DNA better; the J call may be wrong. In germline, CDR1 is GTSNPN, CDR2 SVGIG (reference sequence). The CDR3 sequence is 12 residues long. The DNA for the CDR3 is TGTGCCTGGATCGGGGGCTCCTACGAGCAGTACTTC. It yields the protein CAWIGGSYEQYF.

V usage is TRBV2 and J usage is TRBJ1-5; the D is unclear. Deletions cut 8 bases from V and 1 base from J, with 15 bases between. CDR1 and CDR2 (germline): SNHLY, FYNNEI. CDR3 length: 15 amino acids. CDR3 sequence (DNA): TGTGCCAGCGGCCGGCGGGCAGCGAGCAATCAGCCCCAGCATTTT. Translated: CASGRRAASNQPQHF.

This clone was picked up one time. The rearrangement links TRBV6-5 to TRBJ2-7; 9 positions agree with TRBD1. V lost 5 bases and J lost 3; bases outside the gene matches: 5. The germline gives CDR1 MNHEY, CDR2 SVGAGI. This CDR3 spans 14 amino acids. CDR3 bases: TGTGCCAGCAGTCCAGGACAGGGGATCTACGAGCAGTACTTC. It translates to CASSPGQGIYEQYF.

V gene TRBV5-1 combines with J gene TRBJ2-3, with 11 bases that match TRBD2. Trimming at V came to 7 bases and at J to 2 bases, leaving 3 bases not matched to a gene. The CDR3 is made up of 14 amino acids. The germline CDR1 and CDR2 sequences are SGHRS and YFSETQ. CDR3 sequence reads: CASRLAGLTDTQYF. CDR3 bases: TGCGCCAGCCGACTAGCGGGGCTCACAGATACGCAGTATTTT.

The rearrangement links TRBV6-5 to TRBJ2-1; 9 bases map to TRBD1. This CDR3 is 15 amino acids long. Looked up from germline, CDR1 is MNHEY and CDR2 is SVGAGI. The V segment lost 6 bases and the J segment 2 bases; nucleotides outside the gene matches: 5. The DNA of the CDR3 is TGTGCCAGCAGCATTCGGGACAGGGCCTACAATGAGCAGTTCTTC. The encoded protein is CASSIRDRAYNEQFF.

This chain connects TRBV7-9 to TRBJ2-2; 7 bases are shared with TRBD2. The germline V gene encodes CDR1 SEHNR and CDR2 FQNEAQ (reference sequence). The CDR3 covers 15 residues. Trimming took 1 base from V and 4 from J; bases not matched to a gene: 3. The CDR3 DNA reads TGTGCCAGCAGCTTAGAGACGGGGGGCACCGGGGAGCTGTTTTTT. Translation: CASSLETGGTGELFF. Complete variable domain (other parts from reference TRBV7-9 and TRBJ2-2): DTGVSQNPRHKITKRGQNVTFRCDPISEHNRLYWYRQTLGQGPEFLTYFQNEAQLEKSRLLSDRFSAERPKGSFSTLEIQRTEQGDSAMYLCASSLETGGTGELFFGEGSRLTVL.